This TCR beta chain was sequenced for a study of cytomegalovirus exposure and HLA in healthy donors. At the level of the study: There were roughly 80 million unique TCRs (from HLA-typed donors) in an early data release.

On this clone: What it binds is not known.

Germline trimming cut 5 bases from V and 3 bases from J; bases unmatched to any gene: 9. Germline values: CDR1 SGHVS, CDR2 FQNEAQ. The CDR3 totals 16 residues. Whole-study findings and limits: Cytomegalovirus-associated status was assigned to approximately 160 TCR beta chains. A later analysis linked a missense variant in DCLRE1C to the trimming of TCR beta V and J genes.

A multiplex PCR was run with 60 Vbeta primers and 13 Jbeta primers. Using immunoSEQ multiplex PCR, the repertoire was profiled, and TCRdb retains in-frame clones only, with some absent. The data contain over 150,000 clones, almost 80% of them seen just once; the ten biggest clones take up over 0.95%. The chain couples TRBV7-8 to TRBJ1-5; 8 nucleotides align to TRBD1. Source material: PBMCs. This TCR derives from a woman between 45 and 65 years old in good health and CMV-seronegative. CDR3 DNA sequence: TGTGCCAGCAGCCCACGGGACAGGTCCCCCAATCAGCCCCAGCATTTT. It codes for CASSPRDRSPNQPQHF.